One T cell receptor beta chain is described in this entry. The sample belongs to a study of spatial heterogeneity in lung cancer. Each TCR cDNA molecule carried a unique molecular identifier. TCRdb re-derived calls from the 5' RACE reads in MiXCR, one entry per CDR3 protein. Here the sample spans fewer than 45,000 distinct CDR3 sequences, under 8% being singletons. Documented time point: sample taken at primary tumor resection. Whole RNA came from tumor, nontumor lung or frozen PBMC and was sequenced without being sorted. The CDR3 consists of 15 residues. V was pared by 2 bases and J by 5 bases, with 5 bases of the junction left unmatched. Germline V CDR1 and CDR2: MNHEY, SVGEGT.

The receptor's source is a female donor with early-stage non-small cell lung cancer. The source was PBMCs, collected at surgery. The rearrangement uses TRBV6-2 or TRBV6-3 and TRBJ2-2, with TRBD1 matching 7 bases. In nucleotides, the CDR3 is TGTGCCAGCAGTTACCCAGGGGGTAATACCGGGGAGCTGTTTTTT. Its protein is CASSYPGGNTGELFF.